The 10 T cell receptor beta chains below were found in one sample sequenced in a study of T cell responses to AZD1222 COVID-19 vaccine. Some clones are missing from TCRdb's copy, which holds only in-frame ones; the method was immunoSEQ multiplex PCR. This sample has over 75,000 clones, with around nine tenths found just once. The sequences come from peripheral blood, collected 28 days after the second AZD1222 dose. All receptors come from an adult who received the AZD1222 COVID-19 vaccine.

This rearrangement joins TRBV9 to TRBJ2-5; D uncertain. The germline V and J ends were trimmed by 4 bases and 1 base, with 17 bases remaining between them. The CDR3 has 16 residues. In germline, CDR1 is SGDLS, CDR2 YYNGEE. CDR3: CASSPRLSLGQETQYF. For the CDR3, the DNA is TGTGCCAGCAGCCCCCGACTGTCACTCGGCCAAGAGACCCAGTACTTC.

DNA of the CDR3: TGTGCCAGCAGTCCCATCCCGAACATAGGGCAGGGCTACACCTTC. Protein: CASSPIPNIGQGYTF. The chain couples TRBV28 to TRBJ1-2; D remains unclear. Trimming stripped 5 bases from V and 8 bases from J, with 21 bases between. The CDR3 is made up of 15 amino acids. The germline CDR1 and CDR2 sequences are MDHEN and SYDVKM.

The V call is TRBV7-9, the J call TRBJ1-4; D remains ambiguous. The ends were cut back, 1 base at V and 7 bases at J, with 10 bases in the middle. CDR3 size: 14 residues. Germline CDR1 SEHNR, CDR2 FQNEAQ (reference sequence). Here the CDR3 DNA reads TGTGCCAGCAGCTTAGTGGACCGAAGTGAAAAACTGTTTTTT. This gives the protein CASSLVDRSEKLFF. The full variable domain, with the rest looked up from reference TRBV7-9 and TRBJ1-4, is DTGVSQNPRHKITKRGQNVTFRCDPISEHNRLYWYRQTLGQGPEFLTYFQNEAQLEKSRLLSDRFSAERPKGSFSTLEIQRTEQGDSAMYLCASSLVDRSEKLFFGSGTQLSVL.

This clone was recorded at least ten times. V gene TRBV27 combines with J gene TRBJ1-2, with TRBD1 matching over 7 bases. Trimming at V came to 4 bases and at J to 4 bases, leaving 12 bases not matched to a gene. The CDR3 extends over 16 amino acids. The germline gives CDR1 MNHEY, CDR2 SMNVEV (reference sequence). The CDR3 is CASSSLDRESGYGYTF. DNA of the CDR3: TGTGCCAGCAGTTCCCTTGACAGGGAGTCCGGCTATGGCTACACCTTC.

Concerning this clone itself: Other DNA variants within this sample encode the same CDR3. The genes are TRBV7-2 and TRBJ2-5; 8 bases match TRBD1. The ends lost 2 bases at V and 2 bases at J; junction bases unmatched: 1. CDR3 size: 14 residues. Germline V gene sequence: CDR1 SGHTA, CDR2 FQGNSA. This chain's CDR3 is CASSLTGGQETQYF. CDR3 sequence (DNA): TGTGCCAGCAGCTTAACAGGGGGTCAAGAGACCCAGTACTTC.

V is TRBV30 and J is TRBJ2-3; the match to TRBD2 covers 8 bases. There are 14 residues in the CDR3. The germline gives CDR1 GTSNPN, CDR2 SVGIG (reference sequence). V was pared by 0 bases and J by 5 bases, with 4 bases of the junction left unmatched. The CDR3: CAWSVSSGGDTQYF. CDR3 in DNA: TGTGCCTGGAGTGTATCGAGCGGGGGAGATACGCAGTATTTT.

The chain links TRBV6-5 to TRBJ1-1; D unclear. CDR1 is MNHEY and CDR2 is SVGAGI in the germline V gene. The CDR3 loop spans 11 amino acids. V was trimmed by 11 bases and J by 9 bases, leaving 16 bases between them. CDR3 residues: CACKALYQAFF. In DNA, the CDR3 is TGTGCCTGCAAGGCCCTGTACCAAGCTTTCTTT.

The V gene is TRBV30, the J gene TRBJ1-1, with D perhaps TRBD1 (5 bases). V dropped 1 base and J dropped 4 bases, with 22 bases sitting between them. The CDR3 consists of 17 residues. Germline loops: CDR1 GTSNPN, CDR2 SVGIG (reference sequence). CDR3 protein: CAWSAGPTAVTGTEAFF. In DNA, the CDR3 is TGTGCCTGGAGTGCAGGCCCCACTGCGGTCACAGGCACTGAAGCTTTCTTT.

The chain has TRBV7-9 and TRBJ2-3; D possibly corresponds to TRBD1 (6 bases). The germline V gene encodes CDR1 SEHNR and CDR2 FQNEAQ (reference sequence). Trimming shortened V by 6 bases and J by 0 bases, and 19 bases separated the two germline ends. CDR3 length equals 17 residues. DNA for the CDR3: TGTGCCAGCAGACAACTTTATAAGGGGGTCAGCACAGATACGCAGTATTTT. Its translation is CASRQLYKGVSTDTQYF.

V usage is TRBV5-6 and J usage is TRBJ1-1; D not certain. Germline lookup yields CDR1 SGHDT and CDR2 YYEEEE. V was cut by 3 bases and J by 4 bases, with 16 bases left in between. CDR3 size: 15 residues. As DNA, the CDR3 is TGTGCCAGCAGCTCCTTCGGGGTACGGAGCACTGAAGCTTTCTTT. Encoded protein: CASSSFGVRSTEAFF.